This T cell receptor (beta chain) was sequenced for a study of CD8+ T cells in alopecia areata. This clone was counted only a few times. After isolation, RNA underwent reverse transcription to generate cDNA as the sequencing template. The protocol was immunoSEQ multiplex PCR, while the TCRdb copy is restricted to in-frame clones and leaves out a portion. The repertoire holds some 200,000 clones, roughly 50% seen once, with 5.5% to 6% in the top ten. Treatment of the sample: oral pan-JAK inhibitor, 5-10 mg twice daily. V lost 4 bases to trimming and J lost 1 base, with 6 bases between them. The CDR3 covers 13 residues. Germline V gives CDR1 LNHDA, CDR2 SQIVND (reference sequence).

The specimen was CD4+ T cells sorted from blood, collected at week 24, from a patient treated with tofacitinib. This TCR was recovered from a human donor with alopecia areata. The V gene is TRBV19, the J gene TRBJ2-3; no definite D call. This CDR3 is CASSSQGTDTQYF. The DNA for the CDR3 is TGTGCCAGTAGTAGTCAGGGCACAGATACGCAGTATTTT. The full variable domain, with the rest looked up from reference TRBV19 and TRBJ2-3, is DGGITQSPKYLFRKEGQNVTLSCEQNLNHDAMYWYRQDPGQGLRLIYYSQIVNDFQKGDIAEGYSVSREKKESFPLTVTSAQKNPTAFYLCASSSQGTDTQYFGPGTRLTVL.